The clone carrying this TCR beta chain has only a few counts. Its target is unknown. Data came from immunoSEQ multiplex PCR; TCRdb stores just in-frame clones and leaves some out. The sample has 4,500 to 6,500 clones, roughly half seen once. This CDR3 is 15 amino acids long. Germline V gene data show CDR1 as LNHNV and CDR2 as YYDKDF (reference sequence). Trimming cost V 0 bases and J 1 base, with 9 bases left between them. The sample is drawn from a study of T cells in localized non-small cell lung cancer. Findings of the study overall: A denser population of T cells in blood accompanied longer overall survival. Detection in adjacent lung was observed for a median roughly 62 of the top 100 tumor clones. Uninvolved adjacent lung showed higher T cell clonality than tumor.

The sequences come from lymph node tissue, collected before any cancer treatment. The TCR originated in a male donor at least 60 years old with stage I squamous cell lung carcinoma. The rearrangement links TRBV15 to TRBJ2-5, with no clear D. This chain's CDR3 is CATSRDPRGQETQYF. CDR3 coding DNA: TGTGCCACCAGCAGAGACCCGCGCGGCCAAGAGACCCAGTACTTC.